Listed below are T cell receptor beta chains from one sample, sequenced in a study of STAT5B mutations in CD4+ large granular lymphocyte leukemia. Method: immunoSEQ multiplex PCR; TCRdb's copy keeps in-frame clones and lacks some. Among about 6,300 clones listed, about 76% were seen once. Sequenced input: PBMCs. These TCRs come from a woman aged 70 to 79 with CD4+ T-cell large granular lymphocyte leukemia. CDR3s include the opening cysteine and the closing phenylalanine or tryptophan. D genes are given only for firm matches. Clone size appears in some rows only: once, few, many, or a class for an expanded clone.

DNA: TGTGCCAGCACCGGGGGCCGGGGTAACTATGGCTACACCTTC; CDR3: CASTGGRGNYGYTF; V: TRBV6-5; D: -; J: TRBJ1-2; size: -
DNA: TGTGCCAGCAGCTTGGCGTCGGGACGAAGCAATCAGCCCCAGCATTTT; CDR3: CASSLASGRSNQPQHF; V: TRBV5-5; D: -; J: TRBJ1-5; size: -
DNA: TGTGCCAGCTCACCACCCCAGAATACGCAGTATTTT; CDR3: CASSPPQNTQYF; V: TRBV18; D: -; J: TRBJ2-3; size: -
DNA: TGCAGCGCAGGCGGGGGGGGCGTTACGCAGTATTTT; CDR3: CSAGGGGVTQYF; V: TRBV29-1; D: TRBD2; J: TRBJ2-3; size: -
DNA: TGCGCCAGCAGTGGGACTAGCGGGAGTTGGCAGTACTTC; CDR3: CASSGTSGSWQYF; V: TRBV10-2; D: TRBD2; J: TRBJ2-7; size: -
DNA: TGCGCCAGCAGCCAGGATCCTGGGAGGGGGGGCACCATATATTTT; CDR3: CASSQDPGRGGTIYF; V: TRBV4-1; D: -; J: TRBJ1-3; size: -
DNA: TGCGCCAGCAGCTTGCGGACAGGGGCTGGGGAGCTGTTTTTT; CDR3: CASSLRTGAGELFF; V: TRBV5-1; D: TRBD1; J: TRBJ2-2; size: -
DNA: TGTGCCAGCAGCCAACTGCTAGCGGGAAAGGAGACCCAGTACTTC; CDR3: CASSQLLAGKETQYF; V: TRBV14; D: TRBD2; J: TRBJ2-5; size: -
DNA: TGTGCCAGCAGCCCCAGACCAACATTTTTTTACGAGCAGTACTTC; CDR3: CASSPRPTFFYEQYF; V: TRBV11-3; D: -; J: TRBJ2-7; size: -
DNA: TGTGCCAGCAGCGTAGGTATGGGGGCCGAACTCACAGATACGCAGTATTTT; CDR3: CASSVGMGAELTDTQYF; V: TRBV9; D: -; J: TRBJ2-3; size: -
DNA: TGTGCCAGCTCACCCCCGGACAGCACTGAAGCTTTCTTT; CDR3: CASSPPDSTEAFF; V: TRBV18; D: -; J: TRBJ1-1; size: -
DNA: TGTGCCAGCGGGGGACAGCTCAATTCACCCCTCCACTTT; CDR3: CASGGQLNSPLHF; V: TRBV2; D: TRBD1; J: TRBJ1-6; size: -
DNA: TGTGCCAGCAGCGTCGGGACCGGGGAGCTGTTTTTT; CDR3: CASSVGTGELFF; V: TRBV9; D: -; J: TRBJ2-2; size: few
DNA: TGCGCCAGCAGCCGCTGGGTCCCGGGGACAGATAGCAATCAGCCCCAGCATTTT; CDR3: CASSRWVPGTDSNQPQHF; V: TRBV4-1; D: TRBD1; J: TRBJ1-5; size: -
DNA: TGTGCCAGCAGTTACCGGGGGCGGATCGGCAATCAGCCCCAGCATTTT; CDR3: CASSYRGRIGNQPQHF; V: TRBV6-6; D: -; J: TRBJ1-5; size: -
DNA: TGTGCCAGCAGTTACTCGTCAGGGGGCGGTGGATCTACGCAGTATTTT; CDR3: CASSYSSGGGGSTQYF; V: TRBV6-5; D: TRBD1; J: TRBJ2-3; size: once
DNA: TGTGCCAGCAGCCCAGCCACAGGGAACTATGGCTACACCTTC; CDR3: CASSPATGNYGYTF; V: TRBV7-2; D: -; J: TRBJ1-2; size: once
DNA: TGCGCCAGCAGCTCGACCCTGGGGAACACTGAAGCTTTCTTT; CDR3: CASSSTLGNTEAFF; V: TRBV5-1; D: -; J: TRBJ1-1; size: -
DNA: TGTGCCAGCTCACCAAATTCCGAAGATACGCAGTATTTT; CDR3: CASSPNSEDTQYF; V: TRBV18; D: -; J: TRBJ2-3; size: few
DNA: TGTGCCAGCAGCCAAGTCTCTGGTCTCTATGGCTACACCTTC; CDR3: CASSQVSGLYGYTF; V: TRBV14; D: -; J: TRBJ1-2; size: few